This entry concerns a single T cell receptor beta chain. This receptor's antigen is unknown. No base qualities exist here, and no much larger clone lies one base off it. Libraries were made using the immunoSEQ multiplex PCR assay. For the multiplex PCR, a mixture combining 60 forward primers for TCR Vbeta segments and 13 reverse primers for TCR Jbeta segments was used. The CDR3 region of rearranged TCR beta genes was amplified from genomic DNA by a multiplex PCR assay. Amplified TCR beta libraries were sequenced as 87-base-pair reads on the Illumina HiSeq System. On the study's bioinformatics: In a later analysis, tens of millions of unique TCR beta chains were counted across the roughly 670 repertoires, and approximately 11 million of these chains were shared by at least two donors. A nearest-neighbor algorithm error-corrected the raw reads and collapsed the reads into unique sequences, merging closely related sequences to remove PCR and sequencing errors. V, D and J gene segments were assigned by aligning CDR3 sequences to IMGT reference sequences. For a sequence to be retained, at least a six-nucleotide match to both a V gene segment and a J gene segment was required. A rearrangement counted as productive if the CDR3 had no stop codons and remained in frame with V and J, and every other rearrangement counted as non-productive. Following IMGT convention, CDR3 was defined as the stretch from the second conserved V-encoded cysteine to the conserved J-encoded phenylalanine. In an earlier analysis of roughly 580 of the donors, sequences lacking an unambiguous match to a single V gene segment were excluded. An earlier analysis of 587 of the donors called V segments functional above 56.7% productive rearrangements and segregating when the between-donor standard deviation exceeded 5%. To diagnose cytomegalovirus status from the catalog of TCR beta chain sequences, a statistical classification framework was built. In a later analysis, TCR nucleotide sequences were compared against IMGT/GENE-DB human TR gene sequences so that V and J genes could be assigned. In a later analysis, CDR3 sequences and most-parsimonious VDJ recombination scenarios were assigned using the TCRdist pipeline. In a later analysis, every TCR beta chain was defined by the combination of its CDR3 amino acid sequence and its V-gene family, and reads without a unique V-gene family were dropped. In a later analysis, 550 to 650 highly shared, low-generation-probability nucleotide sequences were removed to address suspected cross-contamination and a sequencing artifact. For each public chain, a later analysis derived a clonal expansion index from normalized ranks of inferred template counts within each repertoire. A later analysis computed generation probabilities with a VDJ recombination model fitted to out-of-frame rearrangements, and checked the results against IGoR. Hypergeometric tests were used in a later analysis to score TCR-TCR, TCR-HLA and TCR-CMV co-occurrence, with a repertoire-size bias correction applied to the TCR pairs. To estimate false discovery rates, a later analysis permuted the HLA or CMV assignments 20 times. A later analysis grouped co-occurring TCRs with DBSCAN, adding TCRdist sequence similarity when clustering within HLA-allele-positive subsets. Co-occurrence clustering excluded repertoires with fewer than 30,000 or more than 120,000 public chains, plus five with anomalous nucleotide sharing. As stored in TCRdb, this immuneACCESS dataset retains in-frame rearrangements with V and J assigned. A fraction of the clones does not appear; measured against another copy, unresolved V genes explain less than half of the discrepancy, and the remainder lacks a known reason. The V and J calls and clone size were taken over from that table, and D and trimming were inferred from the DNA. A total of about 150,000 clones appear in this sample, around 82% of them only once. Roughly 0.38% of the sample goes to the ten largest clones.

Including cysteine and phenylalanine, the CDR3 has 14 amino acids. Here the CDR3 DNA is all that survives: 42 bases in frame from base 1. The CDR1 and CDR2 encoded by the germline V gene are SGHRS and YFSETQ. Trimming removed 4 bases from V and 2 bases from J, leaving 12 bases between the germline ends. The cohort consisted of 650 to 700 healthy bone marrow donors. All cohort members were sampled while nominally healthy, although unrecorded immune exposures were likely present. The donor was CMV seronegative and belonged to the group of over 350 seronegative cohort members. A peripheral blood sample was collected from each donor, and TCR beta sequencing was performed on peripheral blood mononuclear cells. The Qiagen DNeasy Blood Extraction Kit was used to extract genomic DNA from the blood cell samples. This record comes from a study of cytomegalovirus exposure and HLA in healthy donors (dated by TCRdb to the late 2010s). About the investigation overall: In an earlier analysis of several hundred of the donors, roughly 300 Gb of sequence data and 100 million or so unique TCR beta sequences from 150 million to 200 million T cells were reported. The number of typed donors differed by locus: roughly 620-640 for A, B, C, DRB1 and DQB1; some 500 for DQA1; over 600 for DPA1; and some 450 for DPB1. The study used immunosequencing to profile the T cell repertoires of several hundred subjects and linked those repertoires to cytomegalovirus serostatus. The study combined high-throughput TCR immunosequencing, statistical association of individual TCRs with disease status, and machine learning to predict cytomegalovirus infection status. In addition to the first cohort of around 670 subjects, a separate validation cohort of some 120 different subjects was used. Donor age, sex, ethnicity and CMV serostatus were compiled alongside the repertoire data. The study aimed to test whether cataloging public T cell receptors could reveal signatures of past pathogen exposure. HLA typing included class I and class II loci at four-digit resolution. Every repertoire in the discovery cohort had been generated on one and the same sequencing platform. A later genetic analysis took genome-wide SNP genotypes for about 55% of the 666 donors and used that subset as a discovery cohort. To study patterns of TCR occurrence, a later analysis re-analyzed previously published TCR beta repertoires from just over 650 donors and added high-resolution HLA genotyping. Across about 380 genotyped donors of the cohort, an average of roughly 250,000 unique TCR beta nucleotide sequences per donor were sequenced, and about a sixth of those sequences were non-productive. Rather than drawing on any new phenotypic data, the later analysis identified candidate immune exposures from TCR beta sequences and the way those sequences occurred across donors. An earlier analysis of approximately 580 of the donors used high-throughput TCR beta sequencing to judge whether each TCR beta V gene segment behaved as functional or pseudogenic. A few DR-DQ haplotypes were treated as single units for association and clustering because of strong linkage in the cohort. About 280 gigabases of sequencing data and 70 million to 95 million unique TCR sequences made up an early release that covered approximately 700 HLA-typed donors. Among the roughly 430 genotyped donors, around 81% belonged to the genetic ancestry cluster associated with self-reported Caucasian donors. Paper-wide results and their limitations: In a later analysis, 16,951 TCR beta sequences were associated with specific HLA alleles at a false discovery rate of 0.05. An earlier analysis of 587 of the donors showed that most TCR beta V segments appeared in productive rearrangements either about 87% or about 30% of the time, which broadly matched IMGT annotations. Linkage disequilibrium might explain the correlated functional status among segregating V segments, but an unknown experimental factor could not be excluded. A few of the identified cytomegalovirus-associated TCR beta chains were confirmed in vitro to be specific for cytomegalovirus antigens. A cluster of highly shared sequence variants was judged likely to represent a technical artifact of the sequencing pipeline. It was suggested by the authors that the approach could potentially be generalized to other disease states and immunological phenotypes. The earlier analysis of 587 of the donors excluded some 15 rarely observed V segments, including chromosome 9 orphons, because counts were too low. Most TCR sequences were observed very rarely across donors, whereas some public TCRs were present in many individuals. Because HLA typing was unavailable for some donors at each locus, only the typed subset was used in association tests. For the cohort, immune exposure information was limited to CMV serostatus. Most CMV-associated TCR beta chains appeared to be HLA-restricted in a later analysis, and the HLA associations seemed to be driven largely by CMV exposure. The classifier was reported to diagnose cytomegalovirus status with high specificity and sensitivity in both the original cohort and the validation cohort. A later analysis reported that several top co-occurrence clusters appeared linked to parvovirus B19, influenza, CMV and Epstein-Barr virus. Some IMGT-functional V segments, including TRBV6-2 and TRBV6-3, could not be told apart with the 87-base-pair reads, so those segments were excluded. The study listed 150 to 200 TCR beta chains as associated with cytomegalovirus. A further reported finding was that TCR beta sequences accurately predicted the HLA-A and HLA-B alleles for most subjects in the first cohort. Compared with the roughly 700-donor mean, donors in an Asian-associated ancestry cluster had fewer N-insertions in productive TCRs, according to a later genetic analysis. In a later analysis, TCR association rates were found to vary across HLA loci, with the most associated TCRs seen for DRB1 alleles and the fewest for HLA-C alleles. An association between a missense DCLRE1C variant and V-gene and J-gene trimming of TCR beta chains was found in a later genetic analysis and replicated in an independent cohort. Sequencing depth was assumed to be roughly uniform across donors in the presence/absence analyses, though that assumption may not hold. Strong co-occurrence of HLA alleles, especially DR and DQ, made assigning TCR associations to individual alleles difficult. This cohort had only TCR beta chains sequenced, and the lack of alpha or paired-chain data limited which features could be detected. In a later analysis, HLA-associated TCR beta chains were found to be more clonally expanded and to have lower generation probabilities than equally common non-associated chains.

The chain employs TRBV5-1 and TRBJ2-5; TRBD2 could be the D gene, as 6 bases match. Sequencing input: PBMCs. The sequence derives from a boy aged 2 to 10 in good health and CMV-seronegative. The CDR3 loop reads CASSPTSGQETQYF. The nucleotides read TGCGCCAGCAGCCCGACTAGTGGACAAGAGACCCAGTACTTC.